The rows below give T cell receptor beta chains drawn from one sample of a study of shared clonotypes between healthy human individuals. Repertoires were generated with immunoSEQ multiplex PCR, while TCRdb's copy carries only in-frame clones and drops some. The repertoire consists of 2 million to 2.5 million clones, with almost 96% occurring once and the leading ten covering 0.13%. Material for sequencing was naive CD4+ T cells sorted from blood. Every receptor here comes from a man between 18 and 35 years old in good health. Both conserved end residues are part of each CDR3. The D gene is left open where the match is weak. Expanded clones are given a class, and other clones once, few, many or no size at all.

j_call clone_size v_call d_call cdr3_aa cdr3_nt
TRBJ2-1 - TRBV28 TRBD1 CASSLFGQGHNEQFF TGTGCCAGCAGTTTATTCGGACAGGGACACAATGAGCAGTTCTTC
TRBJ1-5 - TRBV20-1 - CSARDTQPQHF TGCAGTGCTAGAGATACCCAGCCCCAGCATTTT
TRBJ2-7 - TRBV2 - CASSAGTRYYEQYF TGTGCCAGCAGTGCCGGGACCAGATACTACGAGCAGTACTTC
TRBJ2-5 - TRBV18 - CASSRTLQETQYF TGTGCCAGCTCACGGACGCTCCAAGAGACCCAGTACTTC
TRBJ1-5 - TRBV7-2 - CASSLDGRAAQPQHF TGTGCCAGCAGCTTAGATGGCAGGGCGGCTCAGCCCCAGCATTTT
TRBJ1-2 once TRBV6-5 TRBD1 CASSTGQGYGYTF TGTGCCAGCAGTACCGGACAGGGGTATGGCTACACCTTC
TRBJ1-4 - TRBV5-1 - CASSPGLGTTNEKLFF TGCGCCAGCAGCCCCGGGTTGGGGACAACTAATGAAAAACTGTTTTTT
TRBJ2-7 - TRBV25-1 - CASSEAIAGYEQYF TGTGCCAGCAGTGAAGCCATCGCGGGCTACGAGCAGTACTTC
TRBJ1-4 - TRBV5-1 - CASSLTSGSLGEKLFF TGCGCCAGCAGCTTGACGTCTGGAAGCCTAGGTGAAAAACTGTTTTTT
TRBJ2-1 - TRBV4-1 TRBD1 CASSQVTGDDEQFF TGCGCCAGCAGCCAAGTAACAGGGGATGATGAGCAGTTCTTC
TRBJ2-1 - TRBV9 TRBD2 CASSAPGLAGLEEQFF TGTGCCAGCAGCGCACCGGGACTAGCGGGCCTAGAGGAGCAGTTCTTC
TRBJ2-4 - TRBV15 TRBD1 CATSRDEDRARDIQYF TGTGCCACCAGCAGAGATGAAGACAGGGCAAGAGACATTCAGTACTTC
TRBJ1-1 - TRBV30 - CAWSVLSNTEAFF TGTGCCTGGAGTGTATTGTCGAACACTGAAGCTTTCTTT
TRBJ1-6 - TRBV9 - CASSVGSVGGNSPLHF TGTGCCAGCAGCGTAGGCTCAGTGGGGGGGAATTCACCCCTCCACTTT
TRBJ2-7 - TRBV28 TRBD2 CASSPLIPLQIAGGPVEQYF TGTGCCAGCAGTCCCCTCATACCCCTCCAAATAGCGGGGGGGCCGGTCGAGCAGTACTTC
TRBJ2-5 - TRBV6-6 - CASSYSGGGETQYF TGTGCCAGCAGTTACTCAGGGGGTGGGGAGACCCAGTACTTC
TRBJ2-5 - TRBV19 TRBD2 CASSITTSGGQETQYF TGTGCCAGTAGTATTACGACTAGCGGGGGTCAAGAGACCCAGTACTTC
TRBJ2-2 - TRBV2 TRBD1 CARRRQGRSSSELFF TGTGCCAGAAGACGACAGGGTCGATCGTCATCGGAGCTGTTTTTT
TRBJ1-6 few TRBV6-5 - CASVRQRDNSPLHF TGTGCCAGCGTTAGGCAGAGGGATAATTCACCCCTCCACTTT
TRBJ1-4 - TRBV7-9 - CASSPPGEKLFF TGTGCCAGCAGCCCACCGGGTGAAAAACTGTTTTTT
TRBJ2-5 - TRBV27 - CASSQSDGRTQYF TGTGCCAGCAGCCAATCGGACGGAAGGACCCAGTACTTC
TRBJ1-4 - TRBV30 - CAWRGATTNEKLFF TGTGCCTGGAGGGGAGCAACAACTAATGAAAAACTGTTTTTT
TRBJ2-3 - TRBV9 - CASSVAPTSTSTDTQYF TGTGCCAGCAGCGTAGCACCGACTTCAACTAGCACAGATACGCAGTATTTT
TRBJ2-3 - TRBV6-6 TRBD1 CASSYGQGASDTQYF TGTGCCAGCAGTTACGGGCAGGGGGCCTCAGATACGCAGTATTTT
TRBJ2-7 - TRBV11-2 - CASSLEGTKTYEQYF TGTGCCAGCAGCTTAGAGGGGACAAAGACCTACGAGCAGTACTTC
TRBJ1-6 - TRBV28 - CASSSLGKPLHF TGTGCCAGCAGTTCCCTCGGGAAGCCCCTCCACTTT
TRBJ2-7 - TRBV5-4 TRBD1 CASSLDRETYEQYF TGTGCCAGCAGCTTAGACAGGGAAACCTACGAGCAGTACTTC
TRBJ2-2 - TRBV15 - CATSRDYPKVGSGELFF TGTGCCACCAGCAGAGATTACCCCAAGGTCGGGTCCGGGGAGCTGTTTTTT
TRBJ1-1 once TRBV6-6 - CASSYSQNTEAFF TGTGCCAGCAGTTACTCACAGAACACTGAAGCTTTCTTT
TRBJ2-5 - TRBV30 - CAWSGDLVDRKYF TGTGCCTGGAGTGGAGACTTGGTAGACAGAAAGTACTTC
TRBJ1-6 - TRBV28 - CASSLRGVGVLAYNSPLHF TGTGCCAGCAGTTTGAGAGGGGTAGGGGTCCTCGCCTATAATTCACCCCTCCACTTT
TRBJ2-3 - TRBV10-3 - CAISGGGQAIVGTDTQYF TGTGCCATCAGTGGGGGAGGACAGGCCATCGTGGGCACAGATACGCAGTATTTT
TRBJ2-5 - TRBV5-1 - CASSSGTEQETQYF TGCGCCAGCAGCTCCGGGACGGAACAAGAGACCCAGTACTTC
TRBJ1-1 - TRBV19 - CASSIYPDENTEAFF TGTGCCAGTAGTATTTACCCGGACGAAAACACTGAAGCTTTCTTT
TRBJ2-3 - TRBV5-1 - CASSLPGKGTDTQYF TGCGCCAGCAGCTTGCCCGGGAAGGGCACAGATACGCAGTATTTT
TRBJ1-6 - TRBV5-1 TRBD1 CASSISTGVDSPLHF TGCGCCAGCAGCATATCGACAGGGGTCGATTCACCCCTCCACTTT
TRBJ1-4 - TRBV6-5 - CASSWGRDANEKLFF TGTGCCAGCAGTTGGGGGCGGGACGCTAATGAAAAACTGTTTTTT
TRBJ2-5 - TRBV18 - CASSPGYQETQYF TGTGCCAGCTCACCTGGGTACCAAGAGACCCAGTACTTC
TRBJ2-7 - TRBV29-1 TRBD1 CSARRARDRVYEQYF TGCAGCGCACGGCGGGCCCGGGACAGGGTGTACGAGCAGTACTTC
TRBJ1-5 - TRBV19 - CASSKRSGGGNQPQHF TGTGCCAGTAGTAAAAGGTCCGGTGGAGGCAATCAGCCCCAGCATTTT
TRBJ2-1 - TRBV11-2 - CASSPFRGSSYNEQFF TGTGCCAGCAGCCCCTTTCGGGGGAGCTCCTACAATGAGCAGTTCTTC
TRBJ2-7 - TRBV13 TRBD1 CASSSGWGDRGYEQYF TGTGCCAGCAGCTCAGGTTGGGGGGACAGGGGCTACGAGCAGTACTTC
TRBJ2-7 - TRBV28 TRBD1 CASSSPDRGLYEQYF TGTGCCAGCAGTTCGCCGGACAGGGGGCTTTACGAGCAGTACTTC